The rows below give T cell receptor beta chains drawn from one sample of a study of blood T cell repertoires in COVID-19. Profiling relied on immunoSEQ multiplex PCR, and the TCRdb table lists in-frame clones only, not all of them. The table has 200,000 to 250,000 clones, 80% seen once; the top ten hold around 5.8%. Source material: peripheral blood. Every receptor here comes from a woman in her seventies with acute or convalescent COVID-19. Both conserved end residues are part of each CDR3. The order of the fields is J gene, clone size, D gene, V gene, CDR3 protein, CDR3 DNA. D genes are given only for firm matches. Expanded clones are given a class, and other clones once, few, many or no size at all.

j_gene: TRBJ1-1; abundance: NA; d_gene: TRBD1; v_gene: TRBV2; CDR3aa: CASRSTGGASGAFF; CDR3nt: TGTGCCAGCAGATCGACAGGGGGCGCTTCCGGAGCTTTCTTT
j_gene: TRBJ2-2; abundance: few; d_gene: NA; v_gene: TRBV19; CDR3aa: CASRGRTGRVTGELFF; CDR3nt: TGTGCCAGTAGGGGGCGGACAGGGAGGGTCACCGGGGAGCTGTTTTTT
j_gene: TRBJ1-2; abundance: NA; d_gene: NA; v_gene: TRBV5-6; CDR3aa: CASSPNGGGYGYTF; CDR3nt: TGTGCCAGCAGCCCTAACGGGGGTGGTTATGGCTACACCTTC
j_gene: TRBJ1-4; abundance: once; d_gene: NA; v_gene: TRBV12-1; CDR3aa: CASSQSGANEKLFF; CDR3nt: TGTGCCAGCAGCCAATCGGGGGCTAATGAAAAACTGTTTTTT
j_gene: TRBJ2-2; abundance: NA; d_gene: TRBD2; v_gene: TRBV24-1; CDR3aa: CATSDPSGSTGELFF; CDR3nt: TGTGCCACCAGTGATCCTAGCGGGAGTACCGGGGAGCTGTTTTTT
j_gene: TRBJ1-5; abundance: few; d_gene: TRBD1; v_gene: TRBV24-1; CDR3aa: CATSEGTANQPQHF; CDR3nt: TGTGCCACCAGTGAAGGGACAGCTAATCAGCCCCAGCATTTT
j_gene: TRBJ2-1; abundance: NA; d_gene: NA; v_gene: TRBV9; CDR3aa: CAGSSEPGLTSYNEQFF; CDR3nt: TGTGCCGGCAGCTCCGAACCGGGACTCACTTCCTACAATGAGCAGTTCTTC
j_gene: TRBJ2-5; abundance: once; d_gene: NA; v_gene: TRBV2; CDR3aa: CASRGGGETQYF; CDR3nt: TGTGCCAGCAGAGGGGGGGGAGAGACCCAGTACTTC
j_gene: TRBJ1-5; abundance: NA; d_gene: NA; v_gene: TRBV3-1/TRBV3-2; CDR3aa: CASSPRGGSGDQPQHF; CDR3nt: TGTGCCAGCAGCCCTCGGGGGGGAAGCGGGGATCAGCCCCAGCATTTT
j_gene: TRBJ1-2; abundance: NA; d_gene: NA; v_gene: TRBV5-1; CDR3aa: CASSPNRTRANYGYTF; CDR3nt: TGCGCCAGCAGCCCCAACAGGACACGAGCTAACTATGGCTACACCTTC
j_gene: TRBJ2-7; abundance: few; d_gene: NA; v_gene: TRBV2; CDR3aa: CASSPSNLGGVYEQYF; CDR3nt: TGTGCCAGCAGCCCCTCCAACTTGGGGGGAGTATACGAGCAGTACTTC
j_gene: TRBJ2-1; abundance: NA; d_gene: TRBD1; v_gene: TRBV24-1; CDR3aa: CATSDPPGPGGSNEQFF; CDR3nt: TGTGCCACCAGTGACCCCCCGGGGCCAGGGGGCTCTAATGAGCAGTTCTTC
j_gene: TRBJ1-6; abundance: NA; d_gene: NA; v_gene: TRBV28; CDR3aa: CASMGADNSPLHF; CDR3nt: TGTGCCAGCATGGGGGCTGATAATTCACCCCTCCACTTT
j_gene: TRBJ2-2; abundance: NA; d_gene: TRBD2; v_gene: TRBV11-3; CDR3aa: CASSSGTSPGELFF; CDR3nt: TGTGCCAGCAGCTCTGGGACTAGTCCCGGGGAGCTGTTTTTT
j_gene: TRBJ2-5; abundance: NA; d_gene: NA; v_gene: TRBV5-1; CDR3aa: CATSHREGETQYF; CDR3nt: TGCGCCACATCCCACAGGGAGGGTGAGACCCAGTACTTC
j_gene: TRBJ2-7; abundance: once; d_gene: NA; v_gene: TRBV3-1/TRBV3-2; CDR3aa: CASSQAGSGRREQYF; CDR3nt: TGTGCCAGCAGCCAAGCAGGGTCAGGGCGTCGGGAGCAGTACTTC
j_gene: TRBJ2-5; abundance: NA; d_gene: NA; v_gene: TRBV3-1/TRBV3-2; CDR3aa: CASSPRRRVGQETQYF; CDR3nt: TGTGCCAGCAGCCCCCGCAGAAGGGTGGGGCAGGAGACCCAGTACTTC
j_gene: TRBJ1-1; abundance: NA; d_gene: TRBD1; v_gene: TRBV27; CDR3aa: CASSLIPGQGTVRNTEAFF; CDR3nt: TGTGCCAGCAGTTTAATTCCGGGACAGGGGACGGTACGGAACACTGAAGCTTTCTTT
j_gene: TRBJ1-1; abundance: NA; d_gene: NA; v_gene: TRBV7-9; CDR3aa: CASSLGGGGNTEAFF; CDR3nt: TGTGCCAGCAGCTTAGGAGGGGGGGGGAACACTGAAGCTTTCTTT
j_gene: TRBJ1-1; abundance: NA; d_gene: TRBD1; v_gene: TRBV30; CDR3aa: CAWSVNRGNTEAFF; CDR3nt: TGTGCCTGGAGTGTGAACAGGGGGAACACTGAAGCTTTCTTT
j_gene: TRBJ2-7; abundance: NA; d_gene: NA; v_gene: TRBV6-5; CDR3aa: CASSYVETTYEQYF; CDR3nt: TGTGCCAGCAGTTACGTCGAGACAACCTACGAGCAGTACTTC
j_gene: TRBJ1-1; abundance: NA; d_gene: NA; v_gene: TRBV7-9; CDR3aa: CASSPSQGAAEAFF; CDR3nt: TGTGCCAGCAGCCCAAGTCAAGGGGCAGCTGAAGCTTTCTTT
j_gene: TRBJ1-2; abundance: NA; d_gene: TRBD1; v_gene: TRBV28; CDR3aa: CASSLGSLTGGEIKGYTF; CDR3nt: TGTGCCAGCAGTTTAGGATCTCTAACAGGGGGCGAGATAAAGGGCTACACCTTC
j_gene: TRBJ1-2; abundance: NA; d_gene: TRBD1; v_gene: TRBV18; CDR3aa: CASSSSRDRVDGYTF; CDR3nt: TGTGCCAGCTCATCGTCCCGGGACAGGGTTGATGGCTACACCTTC
j_gene: TRBJ2-5; abundance: NA; d_gene: NA; v_gene: TRBV6-6; CDR3aa: CASSYREEIGETQYF; CDR3nt: TGTGCCAGCAGTTACAGGGAGGAGATAGGGGAGACCCAGTACTTC
j_gene: TRBJ1-3; abundance: few; d_gene: NA; v_gene: TRBV7-2; CDR3aa: CASSPRPAGTIYF; CDR3nt: TGTGCCAGCAGCCCCCGTCCGGCAGGAACCATATATTTT
j_gene: TRBJ1-6; abundance: NA; d_gene: NA; v_gene: TRBV6-5; CDR3aa: CASSYWRSSYNSPLHF; CDR3nt: TGTGCCAGCAGTTATTGGAGGAGCTCCTATAATTCACCCCTCCACTTT
j_gene: TRBJ1-3; abundance: NA; d_gene: NA; v_gene: TRBV18; CDR3aa: CASSPLSAGSGNTIYF; CDR3nt: TGTGCCAGCTCACCACTTTCCGCCGGCTCTGGAAACACCATATATTTT
j_gene: TRBJ1-1; abundance: NA; d_gene: NA; v_gene: TRBV9; CDR3aa: CASSVDSQGEAFF; CDR3nt: TGTGCCAGCAGCGTAGATAGCCAGGGAGAAGCTTTCTTT
j_gene: TRBJ2-2; abundance: few; d_gene: TRBD1; v_gene: TRBV19; CDR3aa: CASSILGRGHTGELFF; CDR3nt: TGTGCCAGTAGTATCCTCGGCAGGGGGCACACCGGGGAGCTGTTTTTT
j_gene: TRBJ2-7; abundance: NA; d_gene: TRBD2; v_gene: TRBV6-5; CDR3aa: CASALAGRYEQYF; CDR3nt: TGTGCCAGCGCCTTAGCGGGCCGCTACGAGCAGTACTTC
j_gene: TRBJ2-4; abundance: many; d_gene: NA; v_gene: TRBV28; CDR3aa: CASSLSGGGGNIQYF; CDR3nt: TGTGCCAGCAGTTTATCGGGGGGAGGGGGAAACATTCAGTACTTC
j_gene: TRBJ2-5; abundance: NA; d_gene: NA; v_gene: TRBV24-1; CDR3aa: CATSAPEGRDQETQYF; CDR3nt: TGTGCCACCAGTGCTCCGGAGGGGCGGGACCAAGAGACCCAGTACTTC
j_gene: TRBJ2-5; abundance: NA; d_gene: TRBD2; v_gene: TRBV29-1; CDR3aa: CSVPGGPETQYF; CDR3nt: TGCAGCGTCCCGGGGGGGCCCGAGACCCAGTACTTC
j_gene: TRBJ2-7; abundance: NA; d_gene: TRBD2; v_gene: TRBV7-9; CDR3aa: CASSSNLAGGEQYF; CDR3nt: TGTGCCAGCAGCTCCAACCTAGCGGGAGGTGAGCAGTACTTC
j_gene: TRBJ2-7; abundance: NA; d_gene: NA; v_gene: TRBV11-2; CDR3aa: CASSLVADEQYF; CDR3nt: TGTGCCAGCAGCTTAGTAGCAGACGAGCAGTACTTC
j_gene: TRBJ2-7; abundance: NA; d_gene: TRBD2; v_gene: TRBV5-1; CDR3aa: CASSYTSESRTYEQYF; CDR3nt: TGCGCCAGCAGCTACACTAGCGAGAGTCGGACCTACGAGCAGTACTTC
j_gene: TRBJ2-1; abundance: NA; d_gene: NA; v_gene: TRBV6-4; CDR3aa: CASSDQGTYSYNEQFF; CDR3nt: TGTGCCAGCAGTGACCAAGGGACTTACTCCTACAATGAGCAGTTCTTC
j_gene: TRBJ2-7; abundance: NA; d_gene: TRBD2; v_gene: TRBV2; CDR3aa: CASRVQLSGNSYEQYF; CDR3nt: TGTGCCAGCAGAGTACAACTTAGCGGGAACTCCTACGAGCAGTACTTC
j_gene: TRBJ2-7; abundance: NA; d_gene: TRBD2; v_gene: TRBV18; CDR3aa: CASSPITGGRYEQYF; CDR3nt: TGTGCCAGCTCACCAATCACGGGAGGAAGGTACGAGCAGTACTTC
j_gene: TRBJ1-3; abundance: once; d_gene: NA; v_gene: TRBV7-3; CDR3aa: CASSLRGSSGNTIYF; CDR3nt: TGTGCCAGCAGCTTGAGGGGGAGCTCTGGAAACACCATATATTTT
j_gene: TRBJ1-1; abundance: NA; d_gene: TRBD1; v_gene: TRBV18; CDR3aa: CASSPRGGSEAFF; CDR3nt: TGTGCCAGCTCACCACGAGGGGGCTCTGAAGCTTTCTTT
j_gene: TRBJ2-7; abundance: NA; d_gene: NA; v_gene: TRBV7-8; CDR3aa: CASSLAGASFPYEQYF; CDR3nt: TGTGCCAGCAGCTTAGCGGGAGCAAGTTTTCCCTACGAGCAGTACTTC
j_gene: TRBJ2-4; abundance: NA; d_gene: NA; v_gene: TRBV30; CDR3aa: CAWQGLAKNIQYF; CDR3nt: TGTGCCTGGCAGGGTTTAGCCAAAAACATTCAGTACTTC
j_gene: TRBJ2-1; abundance: once; d_gene: NA; v_gene: TRBV7-3; CDR3aa: CASSLVTYNEQFF; CDR3nt: TGTGCCAGCAGCTTAGTTACCTACAATGAGCAGTTCTTC
j_gene: TRBJ2-3; abundance: once; d_gene: NA; v_gene: TRBV3-1/TRBV3-2; CDR3aa: CASSGGGSGVTDTQYF; CDR3nt: TGTGCCAGCAGCGGAGGTGGCAGTGGCGTTACAGATACGCAGTATTTT
j_gene: TRBJ1-2; abundance: NA; d_gene: TRBD1; v_gene: TRBV28; CDR3aa: CASESSGGRRGYTF; CDR3nt: TGTGCCAGCGAATCCTCAGGGGGACGGCGAGGCTACACCTTC
j_gene: TRBJ2-7; abundance: many; d_gene: TRBD2; v_gene: TRBV30; CDR3aa: CAGASGIYEQYF; CDR3nt: TGTGCGGGGGCTAGCGGGATCTACGAGCAGTACTTC
j_gene: TRBJ2-1; abundance: NA; d_gene: NA; v_gene: TRBV18; CDR3aa: CASSPGGTAYNEQFF; CDR3nt: TGTGCCAGCTCACCAGGAGGGACCGCCTACAATGAGCAGTTCTTC
j_gene: TRBJ2-5; abundance: NA; d_gene: TRBD2; v_gene: TRBV24-1; CDR3aa: CATSDRSSGSPDQETQYF; CDR3nt: TGTGCCACCAGTGATCGGTCTAGCGGGAGTCCCGACCAAGAGACCCAGTACTTC
j_gene: TRBJ1-2; abundance: NA; d_gene: NA; v_gene: TRBV28; CDR3aa: CASSLGGTGTNYGYTF; CDR3nt: TGTGCCAGCAGTTTAGGGGGGACGGGAACTAACTATGGCTACACCTTC